These 25 T cell receptor beta chains share one sample of origin, sequenced in a study of T-cell reconstitution after alpha-beta-depleted transplantation in children. The TCRbeta library incorporated unique molecular identifiers. A single record per CDR3 protein comes from TCRdb applying MiXCR to the PCR reads. Among around 370,000 distinct CDR3 sequences listed, around 15% were seen once. The sequencing here drew on PBMCs, mostly from graft donor cells, taken 360 days after TCRalphabeta/CD19-depleted stem cell transplant. These receptors originate from a male patient between 2 and 15 years old who had a stem cell transplant for acute lymphoblastic leukemia, so the T cells may come from the graft donor.

This clonotype was counted between two and nine times. J is TRBJ2-7 and V is TRBV4-1; D ambiguous. V dropped 4 bases and J dropped 3 bases, with 16 bases sitting between them. The CDR3 length is 15 residues. Germline-derived CDR1 and CDR2 are MGHRA and YSYEKL. In nucleotides, the CDR3 is TGCGCCAGCAGCCGAGCAACCCTAAACAGCTACGAGCAGTACTTC. It yields the protein CASSRATLNSYEQYF.

In this sample, this clonotype turned up a few times. The rearrangement links TRBV28 to TRBJ1-1, with 9 bases aligning to TRBD1. The CDR3 length is 14 residues. From germline, CDR1 is MDHEN and CDR2 SYDVKM. J was trimmed by 5 bases and V by 6 bases; bases with no gene match: 7. The CDR3 loop is CASSPSGTGTEAFF. For the CDR3, the DNA is TGTGCCAGCAGCCCCTCCGGGACAGGGACTGAAGCTTTCTTT.

Ten or more counts support this clonotype. V and J are TRBV4-2 and TRBJ2-5; D is perhaps TRBD2 (6 bases). The V end lost 0 bases, the J end lost 4 bases, and 12 bases lay between the germline ends. The CDR3 contains 15 residues. In germline, CDR1 is LGHNA, CDR2 YNFKEQ. The CDR3, as DNA: TGTGCCAGCAGCCAAGATGTCAACGGGGGAGAGACCCAGTACTTC. As protein: CASSQDVNGGETQYF.

This chain connects TRBV15 to TRBJ1-2; 8 bases are shared with TRBD1. V dropped 1 base and J dropped 4; count of bases not matched to a gene: 8. Germline values: CDR1 LNHNV, CDR2 YYDKDF (reference sequence). The CDR3 has 16 residues. The CDR3 sequence: CATSRGRGPSGYGYTF. The CDR3 DNA reads TGTGCCACCAGCAGAGGCAGGGGGCCGAGCGGCTATGGCTACACCTTC.

The gene calls are TRBV5-1 and TRBJ2-7; possibly TRBD1 or TRBD2 for D (5 bases each). The CDR3 covers 16 residues. The V end was cut by 5 bases, the J end by 2 bases, with 20 bases between. Germline V gives CDR1 SGHRS, CDR2 YFSETQ. CDR3 DNA sequence: TGCGCCAGCAGAGCGGCAGGGCCATCACGACCCTACGAGCAGTACTTC. This sequence encodes CASRAAGPSRPYEQYF.

This chain links TRBV18 with TRBJ2-7; 13 bases fit TRBD2. Germline CDR1 is KGHSH and CDR2 is LQKENI. With 3 bases clipped from V and 3 bases from J, the junction kept 11 bases outside the gene matches. The CDR3 length is 18 residues. CDR3 in amino acids: CASSPRTSGRSSIYEQYF. The CDR3 nucleotides are TGTGCCAGCTCACCGAGGACTAGCGGGAGATCCTCTATCTACGAGCAGTACTTC.

The table lists this clonotype with a few counts. This sequence joins TRBV5-1 and TRBJ2-5; D is perhaps TRBD1 or TRBD2 (6 bases each). Trimming shortened V by 4 bases and J by 4 bases, and 20 bases separated the two germline ends. The CDR3 spans 16 residues. Germline V gene sequence: CDR1 SGHRS, CDR2 YFSETQ. The CDR3 DNA is TGCGCCAGCAGCCTGGGGGCGGGCGGGACTGGAGAGACCCAGTACTTC. It encodes CASSLGAGGTGETQYF.

The V and J genes are TRBV20-1 and TRBJ2-1; D might be TRBD2 (6 bases). This CDR3 has 19 residues. The V end lost 3 bases, the J end lost 8 bases, and 32 bases lay between the germline ends. The V gene's germline CDR1 is DFQATT and CDR2 SNEGSKA (reference sequence). The CDR3 DNA sequence: TGCAGTGCTAGGTCCCTATATACTTATTGGAGGGCCCCCAGTCATGAGCAGTTCTTC. It specifies CSARSLYTYWRAPSHEQFF.

The V call is TRBV28, the J call TRBJ2-7; a weak D match, TRBD2 (6 bases). The CDR3 has 15 amino acids. Germline CDR1 MDHEN, CDR2 SYDVKM. V was shortened by 4 bases and J by 2 bases, with 15 bases between the two germline ends. The CDR3 here is CASSSPGGRAYEQYF. DNA of the CDR3: TGTGCCAGCAGTTCCCCCGGGGGACGAGCCTACGAGCAGTACTTC.

This clonotype was counted many times. The V and J genes are TRBV4-3 and TRBJ2-5, with D unclear. Trimming left V 0 bases short and J 1 base short, with 6 bases between. In germline, CDR1 is LGHNA, CDR2 YSLEER. The CDR3 covers 14 residues. The CDR3 DNA reads as TGCGCCAGCAGCCAAGATTTTGCCCAAGAGACCCAGTACTTC. This codes for CASSQDFAQETQYF.

V and J are TRBV3-1 and TRBJ2-5; D is uncertain. Germline V lookup: CDR1 LGHDT, CDR2 YNNKEL (reference sequence). Trimming pared 8 bases from V and 5 bases from J, leaving 12 bases between. The CDR3 is made up of 12 amino acids. DNA for the CDR3: TGTGCCAGCTGCCTCGTGTGGGAGACCCAGTACTTC. Its protein is CASCLVWETQYF.

This clonotype appeared a few times. This chain uses TRBV4-1 with TRBJ1-2, with 7 bases fitting TRBD1. CDR1 MGHRA and CDR2 YSYEKL come from the germline V gene. This CDR3 contains 17 residues. The V and J ends lost 1 base and 4 bases, in that order; junction bases with no gene match: 12. Written as DNA, the CDR3 is TGCGCCAGCAGCCAAGTACTCAAGGGGGCACCTTTCTATGGCTACACCTTC. The encoded protein is CASSQVLKGAPFYGYTF.

The V gene is TRBV5-6, the J gene TRBJ2-2; D may be TRBD2 (5 bases). Germline CDR1 is SGHDT and CDR2 is YYEEEE. V was cut by 3 bases and J by 1 base, with 19 bases left in between. This CDR3 contains 18 residues. CDR3 amino acids: CASSSNIGIRVNTGELFF. CDR3 in DNA: TGTGCCAGCAGCTCGAATATCGGGATAAGGGTGAACACCGGGGAGCTGTTTTTT.

This clonotype has a handful of counts. V gene TRBV11-2 combines with J gene TRBJ1-4, with D tentatively TRBD1 (6 bases). The CDR3 contains 15 residues. Trimming left V 0 bases short and J 8 bases short, with 13 bases between. CDR1 is SGHAT and CDR2 is FQNNGV in the germline V gene. The CDR3 DNA reads TGTGCCAGCAGCTTAGACGCAGGGGCGTACGAAAAACTGTTTTTT. It translates to CASSLDAGAYEKLFF.

This clonotype occurred a few times. The rearrangement links TRBV28 to TRBJ2-3; D may be TRBD1 (7 bases). The CDR3 loop spans 17 amino acids. Trimming removed 4 bases from V and 6 bases from J, with 23 bases in between. The germline V gene has CDR1 MDHEN and CDR2 SYDVKM. The CDR3 coding sequence is TGTGCCAGCAGTTCCACCGCGGGAAGGGGGCTCGGGGATACGCAGTATTTT. Its protein product is CASSSTAGRGLGDTQYF.

This clonotype came up a few times. V gene TRBV29-1 combines with J gene TRBJ2-1, with 9 bases fitting TRBD2. V gave up 8 bases and J gave up 0 bases; unmatched junction bases: 8. Germline V gene data show CDR1 as SQVTM and CDR2 as ANQGSEA. CDR3 length: 15 residues. The CDR3 DNA sequence: TGCAGCTCGGCGGGAGGGCCCGGCTCCTACAATGAGCAGTTCTTC. Its protein is CSSAGGPGSYNEQFF.

In this sample, this clonotype turned up a few times. The chain recombines TRBV27 with TRBJ2-5; D may match TRBD1 or TRBD2 (5 bases each). V was shortened by 5 bases and J by 2 bases, with 12 bases between the two germline ends. The CDR3 extends over 14 amino acids. The germline gives CDR1 MNHEY, CDR2 SMNVEV (reference sequence). The DNA for the CDR3 is TGTGCCAGCAGTGGTGGGACCCATCAAGAGACCCAGTACTTC. This sequence encodes CASSGGTHQETQYF.

This clonotype has just a few counts. This chain links TRBV3-1 with TRBJ2-5; 13 nucleotides agree with TRBD2. Germline V gene data show CDR1 as LGHDT and CDR2 as YNNKEL (reference sequence). The CDR3 sequence is 18 residues long. V dropped 5 bases and J dropped 3; count of bases not matched to a gene: 12. This CDR3 is CASSSYGLAGVGEETQYF. In DNA, the CDR3 is TGTGCCAGCAGCAGCTACGGACTAGCGGGAGTAGGGGAAGAGACCCAGTACTTC.

This clonotype was detected only a few times. The chain is built from TRBV28 and TRBJ2-7; tentatively, D is TRBD2 (6 bases). Germline V gene data show CDR1 as MDHEN and CDR2 as SYDVKM. CDR3 length equals 13 residues. Trimming pared 3 bases from V and 6 bases from J, leaving 12 bases between. The DNA for the CDR3 is TGTGCCAGCAGTTTGGGACTGTCGGGCGAGCAGTACTTC. Protein product: CASSLGLSGEQYF.

The V gene is TRBV29-1, the J gene TRBJ2-2; the D gene could be TRBD1 or TRBD2 (5 bases each). CDR1 and CDR2 from the germline V gene are SQVTM and ANQGSEA. Trimming pared 1 base from V and 3 bases from J, leaving 6 bases between. The CDR3 covers 13 residues. The CDR3 nucleotides are TGCAGCGTTGAAGGAGGGGACACCGGGGAGCTGTTTTTT. Translation: CSVEGGDTGELFF.

The chain combines TRBV12-3 or TRBV12-4 with TRBJ2-3; 8 bases are a match to TRBD2. The CDR3 covers 15 residues. Trimming at V came to 1 base and at J to 6 bases, leaving 6 bases not matched to a gene. The CDR3 coding sequence is TGTGCCAGCAGTTTAGGAGCGGGAGTCAGGGATACGCAGTATTTT. This codes for CASSLGAGVRDTQYF.

This clonotype was recorded a few times. The rearrangement uses TRBV6-6 and TRBJ1-2, with D possibly matching TRBD1 (6 bases). Between the trimmed V and J ends, which lost 7 bases and 0 bases, there was a span of 9 bases. The CDR3 extends over 13 amino acids. Germline V gives CDR1 MNHNY, CDR2 SVGAGI (reference sequence). CDR3 protein: CASIRGTNYGYTF. CDR3 DNA: TGTGCCAGCATAAGGGGGACTAACTATGGCTACACCTTC.

There are a few counts of this clonotype. The gene calls are TRBV12-3 or TRBV12-4 and TRBJ1-1, with D perhaps TRBD1 (6 bases). V was shortened by 5 bases and J by 10 bases, with 26 bases between the two germline ends. The CDR3 has 16 amino acids. CDR3 region: CASSPPLGHISLGAFF. CDR3 nucleotide sequence: TGTGCCAGCAGTCCCCCCCTGGGACACATCTCTTTGGGAGCTTTCTTT.

This clonotype has at least ten counts. This chain joins TRBV6-2 or TRBV6-3 and TRBJ2-3; a weak D match, TRBD2 (5 bases). Trimming removed 5 bases at V and 0 bases at J, with 12 bases between. The CDR3 is made up of 15 amino acids. In germline, CDR1 is MNHEY, CDR2 SVGEGT. This CDR3 is CASSILRGSTDTQYF. The CDR3 DNA reads TGTGCCAGCAGTATTCTACGGGGAAGCACAGATACGCAGTATTTT.

V usage is TRBV18 and J usage is TRBJ2-1, with TRBD2 identical over 13 bases. Looked up from germline, CDR1 is KGHSH and CDR2 is LQKENI. The CDR3 contains 15 residues. The V and J ends lost 3 bases and 4 bases, in that order; junction bases with no gene match: 0. CDR3 loop: CASSPTSGRYNEQFF. CDR3 nucleotide sequence: TGTGCCAGCTCACCGACTAGCGGGAGGTACAATGAGCAGTTCTTC.